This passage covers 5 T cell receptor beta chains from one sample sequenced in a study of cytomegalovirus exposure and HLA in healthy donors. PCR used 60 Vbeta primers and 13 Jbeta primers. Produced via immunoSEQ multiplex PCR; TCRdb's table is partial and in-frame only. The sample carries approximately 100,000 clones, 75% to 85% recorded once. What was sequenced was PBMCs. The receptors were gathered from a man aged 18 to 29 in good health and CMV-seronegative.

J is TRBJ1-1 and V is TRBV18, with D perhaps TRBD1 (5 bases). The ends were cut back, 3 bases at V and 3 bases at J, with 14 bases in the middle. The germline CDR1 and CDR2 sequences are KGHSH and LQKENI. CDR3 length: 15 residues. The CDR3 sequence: CASSPRVMTHTEAFF. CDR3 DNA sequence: TGTGCCAGCTCACCCAGGGTAATGACACACACTGAAGCTTTCTTT.

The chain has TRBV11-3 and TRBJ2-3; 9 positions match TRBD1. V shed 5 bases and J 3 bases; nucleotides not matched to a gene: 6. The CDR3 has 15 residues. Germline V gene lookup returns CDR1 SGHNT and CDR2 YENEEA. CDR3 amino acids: CASSLGQGKTDTQYF. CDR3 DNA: TGTGCCAGCAGCCTGGGACAGGGAAAAACAGATACGCAGTATTTT.

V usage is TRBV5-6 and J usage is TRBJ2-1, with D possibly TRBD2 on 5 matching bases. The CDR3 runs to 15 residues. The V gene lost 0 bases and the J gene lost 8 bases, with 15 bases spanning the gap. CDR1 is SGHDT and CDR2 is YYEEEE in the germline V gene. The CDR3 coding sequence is TGTGCCAGCAGCTTGGCCAGTGAGGGTTGGGATGAGCAGTTCTTC. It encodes CASSLASEGWDEQFF.

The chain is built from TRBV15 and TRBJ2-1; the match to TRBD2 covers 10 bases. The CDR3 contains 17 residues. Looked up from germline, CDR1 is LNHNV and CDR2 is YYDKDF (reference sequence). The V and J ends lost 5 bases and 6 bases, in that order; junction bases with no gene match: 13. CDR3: CATSSSGGAWGGNEQFF. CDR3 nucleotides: TGTGCCACCAGCTCCAGCGGGGGGGCCTGGGGTGGCAATGAGCAGTTCTTC. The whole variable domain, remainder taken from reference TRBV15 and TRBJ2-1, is DAMVIQNPRYQVTQFGKPVTLSCSQTLNHNVMYWYQQKSSQAPKLLFHYYDKDFNNEADTPDNFQSRRPNTSFCFLDIRSPGLGDTAMYLCATSSSGGAWGGNEQFFGPGTRLTVL.

CDR3: CSAFTGLDGYTF. DNA of the CDR3: TGCAGCGCCTTTACAGGGTTGGATGGCTACACCTTC. V and J are TRBV29-1 and TRBJ1-2; D is possibly TRBD1 (6 bases). This CDR3 is built from 12 residues. The ends were cut back, 7 bases at V and 6 bases at J, with 15 bases in the middle. In germline, CDR1 is SQVTM, CDR2 ANQGSEA.